This T cell receptor (beta chain) was captured in a study of blood T cell repertoires in COVID-19 (dated by TCRdb to the early 2020s). Turning to the overall study: The collaborator samples originated in the United States, Italy and Spain and spanned the acute and convalescent phases of COVID-19. The prospective study material was composed of cDNA or gDNA derived from T cells, B-cell-depleted T cells, or PBMCs. The dataset comprised deeply sampled blood TCRbeta repertoires from subjects exposed to, actively infected with, or recovered from COVID-19. The repertoires were made available in a free public database intended to serve as a resource for research on the immune response to SARS-CoV-2. Samples came from the ongoing ImmuneRACE study (first 160 participants) plus 1,254 subjects from 6 global collaborators. Sample metadata almost always included a de-identified subject ID, COVID-19 status, age in years and sex. Where HLA class I and class II types were available, the types were taken from metadata supplied by the sample provider, not from assay-based typing.

The germline V gene provides CDR1 SGHRS and CDR2 YFSETQ. The CDR3 goes from the cysteine to the phenylalanine over 15 residues. Only the CDR3 region is kept as DNA, spanning 45 bases read in frame from base 1. V gives up 4 bases and J gives up 1 base, and the segment between their germline ends measures 14 bases. Enrolling through a virtual design, the prospective study's participants ranged in age from roughly 18 to 95 years and lived across approximately 25 United States geographic areas. To assign participants to cohorts, the prospective study relied on clinical history that participants themselves reported in a screening survey and a study questionnaire. Recovered participants in ImmuneRACE Cohort 3 were defined by two consecutive negative NP/OP PCR tests, clearance by a healthcare professional, or resolution of symptoms. Each participant in the prospective study had whole blood, serum and a nasopharyngeal or oropharyngeal swab collected by mobile phlebotomists. Prospective study participants could optionally give additional blood draws and questionnaires over an approximately two-month period. Prospective study blood samples were shipped either frozen or at room temperature before DNA extraction.

A remark on this clone: The antigen it binds to is not known. No much larger clonotype is one base removed from it; base qualities were not supplied.

The immunoSEQ Assay, a bias-controlled multiplex PCR, was used to amplify TCRbeta CDR3 regions from genomic DNA. On the study's bioinformatics: Within the assay, amplification of reference gene primers was used to estimate how many nucleated cells each sample contained. To quantify the absolute abundance of each unique TCRbeta CDR3 rearrangement, sequence reads were collapsed and filtered. For each sample, productive Simpson clonality was calculated by taking the square root of Simpson's diversity index across productive rearrangements. TCRdb carries this immuneACCESS record with in-frame sequences only. Its versions omit some clonotypes, under half of them owing to an unresolved V gene in the studies checked, with the rest unexplained. The V and J calls and clone size are taken from that table; D and trimming were inferred from the DNA. Across this sample there are a few hundred thousand clones, with 92% seen only once. About 18% of the sample is in the top ten clones.

The study at large found these results: The quantity of clinical and demographic metadata differed by source and by participant and was supplied without curation.

Source material: PBMCs or T cells enriched from blood (not recorded which). The receptor comes from a woman aged 25 to 39 who had recovered from COVID-19. Here the chain combines TRBV5-1 and TRBJ2-5; the D gene lacks a confident call. The encoded CDR3 is CASSDSPSTQETQYF. DNA sequence: TGCGCCAGCAGCGATTCTCCTTCTACCCAAGAGACCCAGTACTTC.